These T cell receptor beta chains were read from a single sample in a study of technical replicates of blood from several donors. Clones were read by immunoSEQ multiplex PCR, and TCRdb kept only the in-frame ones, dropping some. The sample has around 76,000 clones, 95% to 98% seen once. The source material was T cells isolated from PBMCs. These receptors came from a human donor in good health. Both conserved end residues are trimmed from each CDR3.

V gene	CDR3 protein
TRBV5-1	ASSPVPTYEQY
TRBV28	ASKGASSYEQY
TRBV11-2	ASSLPIAGGYEQY
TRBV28	ASSFGTGEQPQH
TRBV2	ASRIQGAQNEQY
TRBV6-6	ASSRPQDRGNEKLF
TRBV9	ASVAYTGELF
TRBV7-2	ASSLGVWQPQH
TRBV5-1	ASSLTVTYEQY
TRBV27	ASSLVSGRASEQF
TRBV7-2	ASTTGTVTDTQY
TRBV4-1	ASSQETLTGYEQY
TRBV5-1	ASSFRTSGTLGGEQY
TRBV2	ASGGEGRAGGDQETQY
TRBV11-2	ASSFRASGGRENEQF
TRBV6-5	ASSEQGTGYT
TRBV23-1	ASSQPYRLPNTEAF
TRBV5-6	ASSRRLYGHLTDTQY
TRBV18	ASSPYEGAEQY
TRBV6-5	ASRPGAIQETQY
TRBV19	ASSTKKEGTEAF
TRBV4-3	ASSQDIGAGARPEQY
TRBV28	ASALTGTATYEQY
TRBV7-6	ASSLAAGNGYT
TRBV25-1	ASSDPTGGVEKLF
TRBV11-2	ASSLNSGTAAGEQF
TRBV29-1	SAKLWDRVAF
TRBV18	ASSPSQVEGYT
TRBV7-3	ASSLMWETGANVLT
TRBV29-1	SGAAPGLAAYNEQF
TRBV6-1	ASSEPGQGAPDTQY
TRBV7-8	ASSFAGSYQPQH
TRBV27	ASSLSYRTEAF
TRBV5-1	ASRDTGAIYEQY
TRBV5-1	ASSLTSGSTDTQY